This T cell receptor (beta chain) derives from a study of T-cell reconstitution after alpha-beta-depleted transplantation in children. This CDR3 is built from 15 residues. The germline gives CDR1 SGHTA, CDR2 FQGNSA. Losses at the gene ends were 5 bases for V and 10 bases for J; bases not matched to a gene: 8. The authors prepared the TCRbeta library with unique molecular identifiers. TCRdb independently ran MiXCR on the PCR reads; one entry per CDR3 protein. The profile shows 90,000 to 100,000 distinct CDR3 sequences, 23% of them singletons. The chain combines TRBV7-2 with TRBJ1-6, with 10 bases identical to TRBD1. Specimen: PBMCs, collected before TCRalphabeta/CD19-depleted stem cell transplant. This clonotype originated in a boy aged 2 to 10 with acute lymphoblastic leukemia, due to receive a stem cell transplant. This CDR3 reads CASSPTGQGGSPLHF. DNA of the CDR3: TGTGCCAGCAGCCCTACAGGACAGGGGGGGTCACCCCTCCACTTT.